The clone carrying this T cell receptor (beta chain) was detected a few times. Its antigen is currently unknown. Profiling relied on immunoSEQ multiplex PCR, and the TCRdb table lists in-frame clones only, not all of them. Among about 30,000 clones listed, around 73% were seen once. Trimming took 5 bases from V and 4 from J, leaving 13 bases between them. CDR1 LNHDA and CDR2 SQIVND come from the germline V gene (reference sequence). This CDR3 region has 14 residues. This record belongs to a study of PD-1 blockade in classical Hodgkin lymphoma. General study results and limits: Patients with a complete response exhibited baseline diversity comparable to newly diagnosed patients. Newly diagnosed patients were said to have less baseline TCR diversity than healthy donors did.

After autologous stem cell transplantation all patients relapsed, and prior brentuximab vedotin exposure differed between cohorts. Sequences were derived from peripheral blood mononuclear cells (PBMCs), sampled before the second cycle of nivolumab. The source of this sequence is a human donor with classical Hodgkin lymphoma. The chain carries TRBV19 and TRBJ2-3, with D possibly matching TRBD1 (6 bases). The CDR3 loop is CASSQTGGSDTQYF. CDR3 DNA sequence: TGTGCCAGTAGTCAGACAGGTGGGTCAGATACGCAGTATTTT. Full variable domain (remainder filled in from reference TRBV19 and TRBJ2-3): DGGITQSPKYLFRKEGQNVTLSCEQNLNHDAMYWYRQDPGQGLRLIYYSQIVNDFQKGDIAEGYSVSREKKESFPLTVTSAQKNPTAFYLCASSQTGGSDTQYFGPGTRLTVL.